One and the same sample provided the 30 T cell receptor beta chains below, sequenced in a study of radiotherapy plus CTLA-4 blockade in lung cancer. Sequenced by immunoSEQ multiplex PCR; TCRdb stores in-frame clones only, minus some. The sample gives 65,000 to 90,000 clones, roughly 86% of which show up once; over 0.75% is in the top ten. Specimen: peripheral blood, collected from a patient treated with radiotherapy plus ipilimumab. Receptors originate from a human donor with non-small cell lung cancer who had stable disease on radiotherapy plus ipilimumab.

V and J are TRBV5-6 and TRBJ2-2; the D gene could be TRBD1 or TRBD2 (5 bases each). Deletions cut 0 bases from V and 1 base from J, with 7 bases between. Germline V lookup: CDR1 SGHDT, CDR2 YYEEEE. The CDR3 is 15 residues long. CDR3 nucleotides: TGTGCCAGCAGCTTGGCGGGACGGAACACCGGGGAGCTGTTTTTT. Amino acid sequence: CASSLAGRNTGELFF.

V gene TRBV28 combines with J gene TRBJ1-2; no clear D. V was shortened by 2 bases and J by 1 base, with 5 bases between the two germline ends. This CDR3 is 13 amino acids long. Looked up from germline, CDR1 is MDHEN and CDR2 is SYDVKM. In DNA, the CDR3 is TGTGCCAGCAGTTTAGGTTTTAACTATGGCTACACCTTC. As protein: CASSLGFNYGYTF.

In the case of this clone: The same CDR3 also results from other DNA sequences found in this sample. The J gene is TRBJ1-5, the V gene TRBV6-1; D remains ambiguous. This CDR3 contains 15 residues. CDR1 MNHNS and CDR2 SASEGT come from the germline V gene. Trimming took 1 base from V and 2 from J, leaving 9 bases between them. The CDR3 DNA sequence: TGTGCCAGCAGTGAAGGGCGAGTTGGCAATCAGCCCCAGCATTTT. Protein product: CASSEGRVGNQPQHF.

The genes are TRBV5-1 and TRBJ2-7; D call uncertain. Per germline, CDR1 SGHRS and CDR2 YFSETQ. The CDR3 spans 12 residues. V was pared by 4 bases and J by 6 bases, with 11 bases between. The chain's CDR3 is CASSPSLGEQYF. The CDR3 coding sequence is TGCGCCAGCAGCCCATCCTTGGGCGAGCAGTACTTC.

The chain couples TRBV28 to TRBJ2-7; maybe TRBD2 (5 bases). Germline V gene lookup returns CDR1 MDHEN and CDR2 SYDVKM. Trimming left V 5 bases short and J 6 bases short, with 11 bases between. This CDR3 comprises 12 residues. Here the CDR3 DNA reads TGTGCCAGCAGTACTTCCGGGGTCGAGCAGTACTTC. This translates into CASSTSGVEQYF.

The chain uses TRBV30 and TRBJ1-3; D unclear. CDR3 length: 11 amino acids. The V and J ends lost 3 bases and 4 bases respectively, with 4 bases between them. Germline-derived CDR1 and CDR2 are GTSNPN and SVGIG (reference sequence). The CDR3 DNA sequence: TGTGCCTGGAGCCCGGGAAACACCATATATTTT. Protein sequence: CAWSPGNTIYF.

The V gene is TRBV30, the J gene TRBJ1-1, with TRBD1 as a possible D gene (6 bases). This CDR3 comprises 14 residues. V lost 2 bases, J lost 4 bases, and 14 bases lay in between. Germline V gene sequence: CDR1 GTSNPN, CDR2 SVGIG (reference sequence). The CDR3 region has the DNA TGTGCCTGGAGTCGAGATGGACAGATCACTGAAGCTTTCTTT. Translating it yields CAWSRDGQITEAFF.

The chain uses TRBV18 and TRBJ1-2; TRBD1 agrees at 8 bases. The V and J ends lost 5 bases and 3 bases, in that order; junction bases with no gene match: 8. The CDR3 runs 15 residues. CDR1 and CDR2 from the germline V gene are KGHSH and LQKENI. CDR3 DNA sequence: TGTGCCAGCTCAACGAGGACAGGGAAAGACTATGGCTACACCTTC. It specifies CASSTRTGKDYGYTF.

This chain uses TRBV4-1 with TRBJ1-3; a possible D gene is TRBD1 (5 bases). V lost 4 bases and J 4 bases, leaving 17 bases between the germline ends. The CDR3 has 16 amino acids. The V gene's germline CDR1 is MGHRA and CDR2 YSYEKL. CDR3: CASSRESRVLGNTIYF. CDR3 nucleotides: TGCGCCAGCAGCCGTGAAAGCAGGGTTCTAGGAAACACCATATATTTT.

The chain carries TRBV5-8 and TRBJ2-2; tentatively, D is TRBD1 or TRBD2 (5 bases each). Germline V CDR1 and CDR2: SGHTS, YDEGEE. Between the trimmed V and J ends, which lost 1 base and 4 bases, there was a span of 11 bases. The CDR3 sequence is 15 residues long. Here the CDR3 reads CASSLLGEGTGELFF. The CDR3 DNA sequence: TGTGCCAGCAGCTTGTTGGGGGAAGGCACCGGGGAGCTGTTTTTT. The variable domain in full, completed from reference TRBV5-8 and TRBJ2-2, reads EAGVTQSPTHLIKTRGQQATLRCSPISGHTSVYWYQQALGLGLQFLLWYDEGEERNRGNFPPRFSGRQFPNYSSELNVNALELEDSALYLCASSLLGEGTGELFFGEGSRLTVL.

The chain is built from TRBV23-1 and TRBJ1-5; D is undetermined. TRBV23-1 is known as an ORF, though its function is uncertain. V was shortened by 0 bases and J by 1 base, with 10 bases between the two germline ends. CDR3 length: 16 amino acids. CDR3 bases: TGCGCCAGCAGTCAATCGGTATTTAGAAGCAATCAGCCCCAGCATTTT. This codes for CASSQSVFRSNQPQHF.

The gene calls are TRBV4-2 and TRBJ2-7, with a weak D call TRBD2 (7 bases). The CDR3 totals 17 residues. V was pared by 2 bases and J by 0 bases, with 17 bases between. Germline CDR1 is LGHNA and CDR2 is YNFKEQ. The CDR3 loop reads CASSQTVGGASSYEQYF. The DNA of the CDR3 is TGTGCCAGCAGCCAAACGGTGGGGGGGGCGAGCTCCTACGAGCAGTACTTC.

The CDR3 coding sequence is TGTGCCAGCAGCCGACGGACAGGGGGCGTTCAAACCTACAATGAGCAGTTCTTC. Protein sequence: CASSRRTGGVQTYNEQFF. The chain joins TRBV7-6 to TRBJ2-1, with TRBD1 matching over 11 bases. The CDR3 extends over 18 amino acids. V was clipped by 5 bases and J by 2 bases; unmatched bases: 11. The germline CDR1 and CDR2 sequences are SGHVS and FNYEAQ.

This chain connects TRBV6-5 to TRBJ1-2; no reliable D call. CDR3 length equals 15 residues. Per germline, CDR1 MNHEY and CDR2 SVGAGI. V shed 0 bases and J shed 8 bases, with 16 bases lying between them. The CDR3 DNA follows: TGTGCCAGCAGTTACTCGGGAGGACGAAGTAGGGGCTACACCTTC. This encodes CASSYSGGRSRGYTF.

The chain uses TRBV7-9 and TRBJ2-5, with D unclear. Trimming stripped 1 base from V and 7 bases from J, with 4 bases between. This CDR3 region has 11 residues. Per germline, CDR1 SEHNR and CDR2 FQNEAQ (reference sequence). This CDR3 is CASSLVGTQYF. CDR3 DNA sequence: TGTGCCAGCAGCTTAGTTGGGACCCAGTACTTC. The whole variable domain, remainder taken from reference TRBV7-9 and TRBJ2-5, is DTGVSQNPRHKITKRGQNVTFRCDPISEHNRLYWYRQTLGQGPEFLTYFQNEAQLEKSRLLSDRFSAERPKGSFSTLEIQRTEQGDSAMYLCASSLVGTQYFGPGTRLLVL.

The CDR3 loop is CATSRGDDKETQYF. Written as DNA, the CDR3 is TGTGCCACCAGCAGGGGCGACGACAAGGAGACCCAGTACTTC. This chain joins TRBV15 and TRBJ2-5; D is uncertain. The CDR3 is 14 amino acids. Germline V gene sequence: CDR1 LNHNV, CDR2 YYDKDF (reference sequence). Trimming left V 3 bases short and J 5 bases short, with 13 bases between.

This clone appeared once. V gene TRBV28 combines with J gene TRBJ2-3; D remains unclear. The V and J ends lost 6 bases and 8 bases respectively, with 12 bases between them. This CDR3 is 12 amino acids long. Germline CDR1 is MDHEN and CDR2 is SYDVKM. The CDR3 protein is CASSELLGTQYF. CDR3 DNA sequence: TGTGCCAGCAGCGAATTGTTGGGTACGCAGTATTTT.

This sequence joins TRBV7-8 and TRBJ2-3; D remains unclear. The germline V gene encodes CDR1 SGHVS and CDR2 FQNEAQ. The CDR3 consists of 13 residues. Trimming cost V 1 base and J 1 base, with 3 bases left between them. The CDR3 sequence: CASSLGGTDTQYF. The DNA for the CDR3 is TGTGCCAGCAGCTTAGGCGGCACAGATACGCAGTATTTT.

This clone occurred once. A read error may account for a junction end that differs from germline. The gene calls are TRBV6-1 and TRBJ1-4, with 9 bases matching TRBD1. Germline V lookup: CDR1 MNHNS, CDR2 SASEGT. The CDR3 has 15 residues. CDR3 loop: CTSSPLGTGSEKLFF. Written as DNA, the CDR3 is TGTACCAGCAGCCCGCTCGGGACAGGGAGTGAAAAACTGTTTTTT.

This sequence joins TRBV11-1 and TRBJ2-1; D ambiguous. The CDR3 loop spans 13 amino acids. V was shortened by 2 bases and J by 10 bases, with 12 bases between the two germline ends. Germline assignment: CDR1 SGHAT and CDR2 FQDESV (reference sequence). The CDR3 DNA is TGTGCCAGCAGCTTAATAACGGTAGGGGAGCAGTTCTTC. Its protein product is CASSLITVGEQFF.

The V and J genes are TRBV28 and TRBJ1-5; D is unclear. CDR3 size: 12 residues. V shed 2 bases and J shed 9 bases, with 8 bases lying between them. Germline V gives CDR1 MDHEN, CDR2 SYDVKM. CDR3: CASSLRGAPQHF. The CDR3 coding sequence is TGTGCCAGCAGTTTACGGGGAGCGCCCCAGCATTTT.

The rearrangement joins TRBV28 to TRBJ1-1; D is perhaps TRBD1 (6 bases). This CDR3 contains 14 residues. Trimming shortened V by 6 bases and J by 5 bases, and 16 bases separated the two germline ends. Germline-derived CDR1 and CDR2 are MDHEN and SYDVKM. This chain's CDR3 is CASSLQGRRTEAFF. CDR3 bases: TGTGCCAGCAGCTTGCAGGGGCGGAGAACTGAAGCTTTCTTT. Full variable domain (rest looked up from reference TRBV28 and TRBJ1-1): DVKVTQSSRYLVKRTGEKVFLECVQDMDHENMFWYRQDPGLGLRLIYFSYDVKMKEKGDIPEGYSVSREKKERFSLILESASTNQTSMYLCASSLQGRRTEAFFGQGTRLTVV.

The chain has TRBV19 and TRBJ1-6; D unresolved. The germline gives CDR1 LNHDA, CDR2 SQIVND (reference sequence). The CDR3 runs 16 residues. Between the trimmed V and J ends, which lost 3 bases and 5 bases, there was a span of 14 bases. Written as DNA, the CDR3 is TGTGCCAGTAGTATTACCGCCAACGCCGATAATTCACCCCTCCACTTT. This translates into CASSITANADNSPLHF.

The genes are TRBV5-4 and TRBJ2-7; 7 nucleotides agree with TRBD1. V was pared by 3 bases and J by 0 bases, with 6 bases of the junction left unmatched. Germline V lookup: CDR1 SGHNT, CDR2 YYREEE (reference sequence). There are 15 residues in the CDR3. The CDR3 sequence: CASSSGTASSYEQYF. Written as DNA, the CDR3 is TGTGCCAGCAGCTCCGGGACAGCGAGCTCCTACGAGCAGTACTTC.

Comments on this clone: One junction end does not reproduce the germline sequence, and a read error may be involved. The chain combines TRBV7-7 with TRBJ2-7, with D uncertain. In germline, CDR1 is SSHAT, CDR2 FNYEAQ (reference sequence). The CDR3 totals 13 residues. CDR3 sequence: CASSLVPFSEQYF. The CDR3 DNA follows: TGTGCTAGCAGCTTAGTACCGTTTTCCGAGCAGTACTTC. The whole variable domain, filled in from reference TRBV7-7 and TRBJ2-7, reads GAGVSQSPRYKVTKRGQDVTLRCDPISSHATLYWYQQALGQGPEFLTYFNYEAQPDKSGLPSDRFSAERPEGSISTLTIQRTEQRDSAMYRCASSLVPFSEQYFGPGTRLTVT.

This chain uses TRBV18 with TRBJ1-5; D unresolved. Germline loops: CDR1 KGHSH, CDR2 LQKENI. The CDR3 is made up of 13 amino acids. The ends were cut back, 4 bases at V and 4 bases at J, with 8 bases in the middle. CDR3 sequence (DNA): TGTGCCAGCTCACTTTCGGTTAATCAGCCCCAGCATTTT. Translating gives CASSLSVNQPQHF.

This clone was seen only once. V and J are TRBV28 and TRBJ2-7; 8 bases match TRBD1. V gave up 5 bases and J gave up 7 bases; unmatched junction bases: 4. CDR1 and CDR2 from the germline V gene are MDHEN and SYDVKM. This CDR3 comprises 12 residues. CDR3 sequence reads: CASSPDRGEQYF. CDR3 sequence (DNA): TGTGCCAGCAGTCCTGACAGGGGAGAGCAGTACTTC.

V is TRBV28 and J is TRBJ2-3; 8 bases are shared with TRBD2. Per the germline V gene, CDR1 is MDHEN and CDR2 is SYDVKM. This CDR3 comprises 17 residues. V lost 7 bases to trimming and J lost 0 bases; unmatched junction nucleotides: 12. The CDR3 DNA is TGTGCCAGCATTGGGGGCGGGAGGATCCCTAGCACAGATACGCAGTATTTT. It codes for CASIGGGRIPSTDTQYF.

CDR3 coding DNA: TGTGCCAGCGACTCACGGGGTGGCACTGAAGCTTTCTTT. Residues: CASDSRGGTEAFF. This chain connects TRBV7-9 to TRBJ1-1; D gene ambiguous. This CDR3 is 13 amino acids long. Looked up from germline, CDR1 is SEHNR and CDR2 is FQNEAQ (reference sequence). Trimming took off 8 bases at V and 4 bases at J, with 14 bases between the two ends.

A few counts support this clone. The rearrangement uses TRBV10-2 and TRBJ2-1; 7 bases agree with TRBD1. This CDR3 spans 14 amino acids. Losses at the gene ends were 3 bases for V and 9 bases for J; bases not matched to a gene: 8. The germline gives CDR1 WSHSY, CDR2 SAAADI. The CDR3 DNA follows: TGCGCCAGCAGTGATTACAGGGGCTGGGGTGAGCAGTTCTTC. Residues: CASSDYRGWGEQFF.